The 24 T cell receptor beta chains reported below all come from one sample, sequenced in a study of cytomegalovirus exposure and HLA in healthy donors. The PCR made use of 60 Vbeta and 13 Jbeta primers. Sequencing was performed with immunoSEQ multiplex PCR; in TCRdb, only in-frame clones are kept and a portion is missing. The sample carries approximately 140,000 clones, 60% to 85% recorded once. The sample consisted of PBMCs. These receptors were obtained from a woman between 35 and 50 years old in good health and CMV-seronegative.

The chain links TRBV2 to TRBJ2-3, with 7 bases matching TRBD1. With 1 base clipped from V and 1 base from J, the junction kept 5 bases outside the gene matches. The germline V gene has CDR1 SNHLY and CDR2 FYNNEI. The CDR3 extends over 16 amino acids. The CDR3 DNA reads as TGTGCCAGCAGTGAAGAGGGGGCCCCGGGCACAGATACGCAGTATTTT. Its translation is CASSEEGAPGTDTQYF. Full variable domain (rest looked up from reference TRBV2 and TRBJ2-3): EPEVTQTPSHQVTQMGQEVILRCVPISNHLYFYWYRQILGQKVEFLVSFYNNEISEKSEIFDDQFSVERPDGSNFTLKIRSTKLEDSAMYFCASSEEGAPGTDTQYFGPGTRLTVL.

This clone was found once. The CDR3 region is CASSPRTAVYEQYF. The CDR3, as DNA: TGTGCCAGCAGCCCAAGGACAGCCGTTTACGAGCAGTACTTC. This sequence joins TRBV4-2 and TRBJ2-7; D is possibly TRBD1 (6 bases). From germline, CDR1 is LGHNA and CDR2 YNFKEQ. V lost 4 bases and J 4 bases, leaving 14 bases between the germline ends. The CDR3 is 14 amino acids.

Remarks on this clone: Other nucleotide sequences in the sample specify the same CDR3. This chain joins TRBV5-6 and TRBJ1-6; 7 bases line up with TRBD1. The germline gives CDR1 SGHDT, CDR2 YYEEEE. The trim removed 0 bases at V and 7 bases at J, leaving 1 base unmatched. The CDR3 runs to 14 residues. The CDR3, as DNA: TGTGCCAGCAGCTTGGGACAGGGAAATTCACCCCTCCACTTT. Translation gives CASSLGQGNSPLHF.

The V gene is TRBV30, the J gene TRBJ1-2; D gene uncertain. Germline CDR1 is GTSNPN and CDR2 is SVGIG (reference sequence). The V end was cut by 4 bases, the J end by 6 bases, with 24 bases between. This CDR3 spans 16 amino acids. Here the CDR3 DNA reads TGTGCCTGGAATACTAAGATGACGGAGGAATGGGATGGCTACACCTTC. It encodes CAWNTKMTEEWDGYTF.

The CDR3 reads CASSPHLRDYGYTF. CDR3 sequence (DNA): TGTGCCAGCAGTCCGCACCTCAGGGACTATGGCTACACCTTC. The chain recombines TRBV6-5 with TRBJ1-2; D is possibly TRBD1 (5 bases). The ends were cut back, 5 bases at V and 3 bases at J, with 13 bases in the middle. Germline-derived CDR1 and CDR2 are MNHEY and SVGAGI. The CDR3 contains 14 residues.

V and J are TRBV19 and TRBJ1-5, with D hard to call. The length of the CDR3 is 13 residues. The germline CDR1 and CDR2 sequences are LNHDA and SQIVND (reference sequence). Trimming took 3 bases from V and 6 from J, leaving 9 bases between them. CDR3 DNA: TGTGCCAGTAGTATGGAGATGGCTCAGCCCCAGCATTTT. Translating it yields CASSMEMAQPQHF.

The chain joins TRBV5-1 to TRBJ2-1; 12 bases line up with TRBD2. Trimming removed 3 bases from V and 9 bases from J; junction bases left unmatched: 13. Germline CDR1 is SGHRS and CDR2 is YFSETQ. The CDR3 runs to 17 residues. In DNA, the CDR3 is TGCGCCAGCAGCTCGAAAAACCTAGCGGGAGGGCTCGGTGAGCAGTTCTTC. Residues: CASSSKNLAGGLGEQFF.

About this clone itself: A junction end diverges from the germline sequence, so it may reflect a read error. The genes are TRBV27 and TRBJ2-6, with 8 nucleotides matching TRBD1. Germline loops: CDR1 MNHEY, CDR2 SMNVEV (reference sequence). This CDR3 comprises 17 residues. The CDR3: CASSPGQGPWGANGLTF. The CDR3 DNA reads TGTGCCAGCAGTCCTGGACAGGGACCCTGGGGGGCCAACGGCCTGACTTTC. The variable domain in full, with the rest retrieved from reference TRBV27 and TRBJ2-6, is EAQVTQNPRYLITVTGKKLTVTCSQNMNHEYMSWYRQDPGLGLRQIYYSMNVEVTDKGDVPEGYKVSRKEKRNFPLILESPSPNQTSLYFCASSPGQGPWGANGLTFGAGSRLTVL.

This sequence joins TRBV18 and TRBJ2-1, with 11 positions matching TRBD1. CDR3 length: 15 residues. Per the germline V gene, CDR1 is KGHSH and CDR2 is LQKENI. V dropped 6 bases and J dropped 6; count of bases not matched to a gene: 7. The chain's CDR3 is CASSRGQGAGNEQFF. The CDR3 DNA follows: TGTGCCAGCTCCCGAGGACAGGGGGCCGGCAATGAGCAGTTCTTC. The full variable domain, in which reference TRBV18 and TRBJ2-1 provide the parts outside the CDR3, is NAGVMQNPRHLVRRRGQEARLRCSPMKGHSHVYWYRQLPEEGLKFMVYLQKENIIDESGMPKERFSAEFPKEGPSILRIQQVVRGDSAAYFCASSRGQGAGNEQFFGPGTRLTVL.

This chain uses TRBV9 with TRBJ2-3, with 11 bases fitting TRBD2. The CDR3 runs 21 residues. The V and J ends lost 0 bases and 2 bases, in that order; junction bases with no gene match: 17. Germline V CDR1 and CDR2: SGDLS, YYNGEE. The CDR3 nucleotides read TGTGCCAGCAGCGTAGCTAAGTGGCTAGCGGGGGGTCGCGCTTCCACAGATACGCAGTATTTT. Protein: CASSVAKWLAGGRASTDTQYF.

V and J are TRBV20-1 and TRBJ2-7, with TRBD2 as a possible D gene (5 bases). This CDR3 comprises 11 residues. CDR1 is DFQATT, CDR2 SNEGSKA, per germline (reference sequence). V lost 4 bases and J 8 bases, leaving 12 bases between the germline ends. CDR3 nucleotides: TGCAGTGCTACCACTAGTAGTAAGCAGTACTTC. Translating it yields CSATTSSKQYF.

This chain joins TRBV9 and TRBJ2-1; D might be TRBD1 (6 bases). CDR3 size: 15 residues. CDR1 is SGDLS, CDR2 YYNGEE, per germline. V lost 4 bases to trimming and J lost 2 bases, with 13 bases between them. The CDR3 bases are TGTGCCAGCAGCCAGGGGTCAGGACCCTACAATGAGCAGTTCTTC. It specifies CASSQGSGPYNEQFF. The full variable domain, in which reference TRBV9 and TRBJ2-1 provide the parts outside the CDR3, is DSGVTQTPKHLITATGQRVTLRCSPRSGDLSVYWYQQSLDQGLQFLIQYYNGEERAKGNILERFSAQQFPDLHSELNLSSLELGDSALYFCASSQGSGPYNEQFFGPGTRLTVL.

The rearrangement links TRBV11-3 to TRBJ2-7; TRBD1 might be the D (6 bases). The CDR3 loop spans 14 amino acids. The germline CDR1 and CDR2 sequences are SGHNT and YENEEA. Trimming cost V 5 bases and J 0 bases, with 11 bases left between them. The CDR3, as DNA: TGTGCCAGCAGCCGGGGACATACCTCCTACGAGCAGTACTTC. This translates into CASSRGHTSYEQYF. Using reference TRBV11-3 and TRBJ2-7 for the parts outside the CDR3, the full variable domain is EAGVVQSPRYKIIEKKQPVAFWCNPISGHNTLYWYLQNLGQGPELLIRYENEEAVDDSQLPKDRFSAERLKGVDSTLKIQPAELGDSAVYLCASSRGHTSYEQYFGPGTRLTVT.

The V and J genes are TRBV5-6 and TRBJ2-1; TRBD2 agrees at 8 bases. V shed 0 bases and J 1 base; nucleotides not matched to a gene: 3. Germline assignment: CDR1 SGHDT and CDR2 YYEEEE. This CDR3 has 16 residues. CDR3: CASSLGSGGSYNEQFF. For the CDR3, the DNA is TGTGCCAGCAGCTTGGGGAGCGGGGGATCCTACAATGAGCAGTTCTTC.

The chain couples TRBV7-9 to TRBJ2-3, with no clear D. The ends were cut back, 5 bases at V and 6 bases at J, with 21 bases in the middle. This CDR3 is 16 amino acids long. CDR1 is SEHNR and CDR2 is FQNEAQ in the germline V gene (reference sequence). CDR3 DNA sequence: TGTGCCAGCAGCGGAGTGGCGGAGCCGATGCCCGATACGCAGTATTTT. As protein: CASSGVAEPMPDTQYF.

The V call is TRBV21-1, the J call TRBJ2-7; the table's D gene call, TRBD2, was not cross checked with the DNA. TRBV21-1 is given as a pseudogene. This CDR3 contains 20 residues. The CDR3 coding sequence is TGTGCCAGCAGCAAATTCCCGGGACTAGCCCATAATACTTGCTCCTACGAGCAGTACTTC. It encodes CASSKFPGLAHNTCSYEQYF.

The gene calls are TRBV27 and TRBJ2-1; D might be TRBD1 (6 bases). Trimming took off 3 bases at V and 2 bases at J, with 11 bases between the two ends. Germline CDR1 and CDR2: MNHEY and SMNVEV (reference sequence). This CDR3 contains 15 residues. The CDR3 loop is CASSFGGHTYNEQFF. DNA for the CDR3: TGTGCCAGCAGTTTTGGGGGACATACCTACAATGAGCAGTTCTTC.

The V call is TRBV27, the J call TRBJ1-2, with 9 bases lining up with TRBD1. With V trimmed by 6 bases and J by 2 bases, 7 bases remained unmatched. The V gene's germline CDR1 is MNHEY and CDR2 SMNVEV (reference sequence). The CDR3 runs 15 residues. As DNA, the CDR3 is TGTGCCAGCAGACCAGCCGGGACAGGGAACTATGGCTACACCTTC. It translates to CASRPAGTGNYGYTF.

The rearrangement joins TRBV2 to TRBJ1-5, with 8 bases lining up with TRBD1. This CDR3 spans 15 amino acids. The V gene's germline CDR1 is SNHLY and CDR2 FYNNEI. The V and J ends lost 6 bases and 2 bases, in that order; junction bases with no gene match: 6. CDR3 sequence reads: CASRPGQGGNQPQHF. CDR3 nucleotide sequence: TGTGCCAGCAGGCCAGGACAGGGAGGCAATCAGCCCCAGCATTTT. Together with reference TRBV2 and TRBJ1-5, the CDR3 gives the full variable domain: EPEVTQTPSHQVTQMGQEVILRCVPISNHLYFYWYRQILGQKVEFLVSFYNNEISEKSEIFDDQFSVERPDGSNFTLKIRSTKLEDSAMYFCASRPGQGGNQPQHFGDGTRLSIL.

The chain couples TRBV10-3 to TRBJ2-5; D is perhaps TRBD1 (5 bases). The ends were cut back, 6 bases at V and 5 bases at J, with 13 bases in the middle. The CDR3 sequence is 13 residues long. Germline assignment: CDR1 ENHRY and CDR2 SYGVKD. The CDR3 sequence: CAIRTGAGETQYF. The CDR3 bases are TGTGCCATCAGAACGGGTGCAGGGGAGACCCAGTACTTC.

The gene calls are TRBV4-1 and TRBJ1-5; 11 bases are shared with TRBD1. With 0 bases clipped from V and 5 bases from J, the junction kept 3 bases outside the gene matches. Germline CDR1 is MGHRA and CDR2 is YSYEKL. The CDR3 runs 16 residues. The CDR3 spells CASSQEGTGGHQPQHF. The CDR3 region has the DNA TGCGCCAGCAGCCAAGAAGGGACAGGGGGACATCAGCCCCAGCATTTT.

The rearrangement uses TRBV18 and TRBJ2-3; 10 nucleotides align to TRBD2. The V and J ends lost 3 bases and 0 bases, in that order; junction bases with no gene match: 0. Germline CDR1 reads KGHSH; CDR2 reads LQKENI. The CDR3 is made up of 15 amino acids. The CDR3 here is CASSPTSGSTDTQYF. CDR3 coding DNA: TGTGCCAGCTCACCGACTAGCGGGAGCACAGATACGCAGTATTTT.

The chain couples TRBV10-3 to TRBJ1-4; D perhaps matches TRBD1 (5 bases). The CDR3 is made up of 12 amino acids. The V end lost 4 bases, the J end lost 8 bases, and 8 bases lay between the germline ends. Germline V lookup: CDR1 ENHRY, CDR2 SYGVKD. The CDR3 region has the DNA TGTGCCATCAGTGGGACACGGGAAAAACTGTTTTTT. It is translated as CAISGTREKLFF.

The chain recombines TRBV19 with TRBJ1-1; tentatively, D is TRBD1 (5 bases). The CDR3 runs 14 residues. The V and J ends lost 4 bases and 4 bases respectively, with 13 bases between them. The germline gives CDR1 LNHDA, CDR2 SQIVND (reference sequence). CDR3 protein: CASSTAWGGTEAFF. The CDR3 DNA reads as TGTGCCAGTAGTACGGCCTGGGGGGGCACTGAAGCTTTCTTT.